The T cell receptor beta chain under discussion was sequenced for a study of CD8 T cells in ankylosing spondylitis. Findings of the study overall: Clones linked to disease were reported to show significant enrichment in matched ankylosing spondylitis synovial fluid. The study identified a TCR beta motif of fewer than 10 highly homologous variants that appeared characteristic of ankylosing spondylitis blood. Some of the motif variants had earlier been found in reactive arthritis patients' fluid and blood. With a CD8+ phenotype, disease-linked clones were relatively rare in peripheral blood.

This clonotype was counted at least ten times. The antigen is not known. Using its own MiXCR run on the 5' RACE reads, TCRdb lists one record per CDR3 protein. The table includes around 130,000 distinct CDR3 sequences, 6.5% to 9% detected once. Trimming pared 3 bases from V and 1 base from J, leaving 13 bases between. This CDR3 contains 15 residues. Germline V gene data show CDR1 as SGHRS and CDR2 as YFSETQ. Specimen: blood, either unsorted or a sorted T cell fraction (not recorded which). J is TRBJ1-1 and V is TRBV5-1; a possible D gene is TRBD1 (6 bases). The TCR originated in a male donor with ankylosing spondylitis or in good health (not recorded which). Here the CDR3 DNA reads TGCGCCAGCAGCTATAACAGGGAGAGGAACACTGAAGCTTTCTTT. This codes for CASSYNRERNTEAFF.